This is a list of T cell receptor beta chains from one sample in a study of T cell changes during pregnancy in multiple sclerosis. TCRdb's copy holds only in-frame clones and misses some; the assay was immunoSEQ multiplex PCR. The repertoire includes around 49,000 clones, 85% to 90% of them detected once, and under 6.5% sits in the top ten. This sample comprised peripheral blood, obtained after pregnancy. The source of these receptors is a female donor in good health, enrolled as a control in a pregnancy study. The CDR3 runs from the conserved cysteine through the conserved F or W. A D gene is named only where the DNA matches it firmly. For some rows the clone size is stated as once, few or many, or as a class when expanded; others skip it.

NA	NA	TRBV29-1	TRBJ1-2	TGCAGCGTTGAAGATAGTAACTATGGCTACACCTTC	CSVEDSNYGYTF
NA	NA	TRBV5-4	TRBJ2-6	TGTGCCAGCAGCGGATATTGGGGCACAACGAACTCCGGGGCCAACGTCCTGACTTTC	CASSGYWGTTNSGANVLTF
TRBD1	NA	TRBV28	TRBJ2-7	TGTGCCAGCAGCGCCTCGCCGGGACAGGGGATCCTGAGAGCTTACGAGCAGTACTTC	CASSASPGQGILRAYEQYF
NA	once	TRBV9	TRBJ2-5	TGTGCCAGCACTCAGGGAGGGGGTGGTCAAGAGACCCAGTACTTC	CASTQGGGGQETQYF
TRBD2	medium-sized	TRBV6-1	TRBJ2-7	TGTGCCAGCAGTGAAGCCGGGACTAGCTCCTACGAGCAGTACTTC	CASSEAGTSSYEQYF
TRBD2	NA	TRBV9	TRBJ2-7	TGTGCCAGCAGCCAGGGACTAGCGGGGACCTACGAGCAGTACTTC	CASSQGLAGTYEQYF
NA	NA	TRBV19	TRBJ2-3	TGTGCCAGTGGACTGGGGGCCGAGCAGTATTTT	CASGLGAEQYF
TRBD1	NA	TRBV19	TRBJ1-1	TGTGCCAGTAGTCCCTTCCTCAAACAGGGGGAGAACACTGAAGCTTTCTTT	CASSPFLKQGENTEAFF
NA	NA	TRBV19	TRBJ1-2	TGTGCCAGTAACCCACAGGGAGTTCTATCTGGCTACACCTTC	CASNPQGVLSGYTF
TRBD1	NA	TRBV4-3	TRBJ1-1	TGCGCCAGCAGCCAAGATAGAACAGGGGGAACTGAAGCTTTCTTT	CASSQDRTGGTEAFF
TRBD1	NA	TRBV5-1	TRBJ2-1	TGCGCCAGCAGCGCTACCGGGACAGGGCGCGAGCAGTTCTTC	CASSATGTGREQFF
NA	NA	TRBV19	TRBJ2-1	TGTGCCAGCACCCCTCGACAGAAGAGTGGCAATGAGCAGTTCTTC	CASTPRQKSGNEQFF
TRBD2	NA	TRBV5-4	TRBJ2-3	TGTGCCAGCAGCTCTAAGCGGGGGGAAGGGACAGATACGCAGTATTTT	CASSSKRGEGTDTQYF
NA	few	TRBV20-1	TRBJ1-3	TGCAGTGCTGCACAGGGAAACACCATATATTTT	CSAAQGNTIYF
TRBD1	NA	TRBV5-1	TRBJ2-7	TGCGCCAGCAGCTTTTTCGGACAGGGTTTATCCCACGAGCAGTACTTC	CASSFFGQGLSHEQYF
TRBD2	NA	TRBV5-4	TRBJ2-2	TGTGCCAGCAGCTTTAGGACTAGCGCCAACACCGGGGAGCTGTTTTTT	CASSFRTSANTGELFF
NA	NA	TRBV7-2	TRBJ2-6	TGTGCCAGCAGCTTCCCCCCAGGGGGGGCCAACGTCCTGACTTTC	CASSFPPGGANVLTF
TRBD1	NA	TRBV27	TRBJ1-1	TGTGCCAGCAGCTTCCAGGGGGTCACTGAAGCTTTCTTT	CASSFQGVTEAFF
TRBD2	NA	TRBV7-9	TRBJ2-3	TGTGCCAGCAGCGTCGGGGGGTTAGCGGGGGGAGATACGCAGTATTTT	CASSVGGLAGGDTQYF
NA	NA	TRBV19	TRBJ1-5	TGTGCCAGTACCCCTGACATGCTGAGCAATCAGCCCCAGCATTTT	CASTPDMLSNQPQHF
NA	NA	TRBV29-1	TRBJ1-2	TGCAGCGTCGCCAGGGGTGATGGCTACACCTTC	CSVARGDGYTF
NA	NA	TRBV21-1	TRBJ1-3	TGTGCCAGCAGCAGCGAAGGGGGCTCTGGAAACACCATATATTTT	CASSSEGGSGNTIYF
NA	NA	TRBV28	TRBJ1-5	TGTGCCAGCAGTGCGGGGGGGGACAGCAATCAGCCCCAGCATTTT	CASSAGGDSNQPQHF
NA	NA	TRBV10-3	TRBJ1-1	TGTGCCATCAGGGGGGGAGACGCTGAAGCTTTCTTT	CAIRGGDAEAFF